A single sample is the source of the 23 T cell receptor beta chains below, sequenced in a study of neurological immune-mediated disorders. TCRdb reanalysed the 5' RACE reads using MiXCR and keeps one entry per CDR3 protein. The sample carries some 60,000 distinct CDR3 sequences, 9.5% to 12% recorded once. Stated time point: longitudinal time-point 1 (baseline). Sample: PBMCs. These receptors came from a male donor with HTLV-1-associated myelopathy (HAM/TSP).

This clonotype showed up many times. The genes are TRBV15 and TRBJ1-4; D unclear. The CDR3 sequence is 16 residues long. In germline, CDR1 is LNHNV, CDR2 YYDKDF (reference sequence). V lost 1 base and J lost 5, with 14 bases in between. The CDR3 region is CATSRGNLTPNEKLFF. CDR3 nucleotides: TGTGCCACCAGCAGAGGAAACCTTACTCCCAATGAAAAACTGTTTTTT.

V and J are TRBV15 and TRBJ1-2; 8 bases line up with TRBD1. The length of the CDR3 is 15 residues. Germline V gene sequence: CDR1 LNHNV, CDR2 YYDKDF (reference sequence). The V and J ends lost 0 bases and 8 bases, in that order; junction bases with no gene match: 8. CDR3 protein: CATSRERRDRSGYTF. The CDR3 nucleotides are TGTGCCACCAGCAGAGAACGCCGGGACAGGAGCGGCTACACCTTC.

This clonotype was found many times. The chain carries TRBV6-6 and TRBJ2-7; D assignment may be TRBD1 or TRBD2 (5 bases each). V lost 8 bases to trimming and J lost 5 bases, with 22 bases between them. This CDR3 has 15 residues. Germline CDR1 MNHNY, CDR2 SVGAGI (reference sequence). CDR3: CASRSGQGILNEQYF. The DNA for the CDR3 is TGTGCCAGCCGGTCGGGGCAGGGAATTCTCAACGAGCAGTACTTC.

This clonotype was seen many times. The J gene is TRBJ2-1, the V gene TRBV7-2; 11 bases are a match to TRBD2. V dropped 5 bases and J dropped 14; count of bases not matched to a gene: 2. This CDR3 is 11 amino acids long. The V gene's germline CDR1 is SGHTA and CDR2 FQGNSA. CDR3 nucleotides: TGTGCCAGCAGCCTGGGACTAGCGGAGTTCTTC. It translates to CASSLGLAEFF.

This clonotype was seen ten or more times. The V gene is TRBV4-3, the J gene TRBJ2-5; 8 bases fit TRBD1. V shed 0 bases and J 5 bases; nucleotides not matched to a gene: 5. CDR3 length: 15 residues. Germline-derived CDR1 and CDR2 are LGHNA and YSLEER. The CDR3 loop is CASSQDSDRVETQYF. The CDR3 nucleotides read TGCGCCAGCAGCCAAGATTCGGACAGGGTTGAGACCCAGTACTTC.

This chain joins TRBV10-2 and TRBJ2-7, with 8 bases lining up with TRBD2. Trimming took 0 bases from V and 3 from J; bases not matched to a gene: 10. This CDR3 spans 17 amino acids. Germline CDR1 reads WSHSY; CDR2 reads SAAADI. CDR3 in amino acids: CASSESTGGQEYYEQYF. The CDR3 DNA reads as TGCGCCAGCAGTGAGTCGACGGGGGGGCAGGAGTACTACGAGCAGTACTTC.

This clonotype was recorded at least ten times. A read error is possible here, since a much larger clone lies one base away. Since the CDR3 does not end with the conserved phenylalanine or tryptophan, this likely comes from a read error. J is TRBJ1-2 and V is TRBV6-5; 7 nucleotides align to TRBD1. The V segment lost 6 bases and the J segment 3 bases; nucleotides outside the gene matches: 7. From germline, CDR1 is MNHEY and CDR2 SVGAGI. The CDR3 runs to 14 residues. The CDR3 here is CASRRDSTDYGYTI. The CDR3 bases are TGTGCCAGCAGGAGGGACAGTACAGACTATGGCTACACCATC.

This clonotype was picked up many times. The chain uses TRBV7-2 and TRBJ2-7; 9 bases map to TRBD1. The CDR3 covers 17 residues. V shed 4 bases, J shed 1 base, and the junction held 11 bases outside the gene matches. Germline-derived CDR1 and CDR2 are SGHTA and FQGNSA. Written as DNA, the CDR3 is TGTGCCAGCAGCTCAATACCCGGGACAGGGATATCCTACGAGCAGTACTTC. Translating gives CASSSIPGTGISYEQYF.

This clonotype was counted many times. The rearrangement links TRBV9 to TRBJ2-1, with TRBD1 matching over 9 bases. With 3 bases clipped from V and 2 bases from J, the junction kept 3 bases outside the gene matches. The CDR3 contains 15 residues. Germline CDR1 SGDLS, CDR2 YYNGEE. The CDR3 DNA reads as TGTGCCAGCAGCGAACGACAGGGGGCCTACAATGAGCAGTTCTTC. Encoded protein: CASSERQGAYNEQFF.

Many counts were recorded for this clonotype. This chain links TRBV6-2 or TRBV6-3 with TRBJ1-5, with 7 bases identical to TRBD1. Germline V gives CDR1 MNHEY, CDR2 SVGEGT. The trim removed 8 bases at V and 7 bases at J, leaving 11 bases unmatched. This CDR3 spans 14 amino acids. The CDR3 loop is CASRLTGVGQPQHF. The CDR3 DNA sequence: TGTGCCAGCCGGTTAACAGGGGTTGGACAGCCCCAGCATTTT.

This clonotype was recorded many times. The chain recombines TRBV7-9 with TRBJ1-1; D is perhaps TRBD1 (5 bases). V lost 6 bases, J lost 1 base, and 9 bases lay in between. The germline gives CDR1 SEHNR, CDR2 FQNEAQ (reference sequence). The CDR3 consists of 13 residues. The DNA for the CDR3 is TGTGCCAGCAGAGTGACAGAGAACACTGAAGCTTTCTTT. Its translation: CASRVTENTEAFF.

The sample holds many counts of this clonotype. The chain combines TRBV12-3 or TRBV12-4 with TRBJ1-2; D ambiguous. The V end was cut by 6 bases, the J end by 2 bases, with 16 bases between. The CDR3 is 15 amino acids. CDR3 DNA sequence: TGTGCCAGCAGCCCCCCCCAAATTCTAAACTATGGCTACACCTTC. It is translated as CASSPPQILNYGYTF.

The chain has TRBV20-1 and TRBJ2-7, with D hard to call. V lost 5 bases, J lost 9 bases, and 20 bases lay in between. The CDR3 loop spans 13 amino acids. CDR1 is DFQATT, CDR2 SNEGSKA, per germline (reference sequence). The CDR3 DNA reads as TGCAGTGCTCGTCAATTCAGTGTTAAGGGGCAGTACTTC. Translating it yields CSARQFSVKGQYF.

This clonotype turned up a few times. The rearrangement joins TRBV19 to TRBJ2-1; tentatively, D is TRBD2 (6 bases). The CDR3 has 15 amino acids. In germline, CDR1 is LNHDA, CDR2 SQIVND (reference sequence). With 3 bases removed from V and 3 bases from J, the gap between germline ends came to 12 bases. The CDR3: CASSIVGGGYNEQFF. CDR3 nucleotides: TGTGCCAGTAGTATCGTGGGGGGAGGCTACAATGAGCAGTTCTTC.

This chain uses TRBV5-6 with TRBJ2-6, with D perhaps TRBD1 (6 bases). This CDR3 region has 14 residues. The V end lost 2 bases, the J end lost 4 bases, and 7 bases lay between the germline ends. Germline CDR1 is SGHDT and CDR2 is YYEEEE. CDR3 nucleotides: TGTGCCAGCAGCTTCGGGACAGGGGCCAACGTCCTGACTTTC. Protein: CASSFGTGANVLTF.

This clonotype was recorded at least ten times. The chain joins TRBV6-5 to TRBJ2-7; the D is unclear. CDR3 size: 13 residues. Germline V CDR1 and CDR2: MNHEY, SVGAGI. Trimming pared 6 bases from V and 2 bases from J, leaving 11 bases between. In DNA, the CDR3 is TGTGCCAGCAGGGCTGGCCCGACCTACGAGCAGTACTTC. Its protein product is CASRAGPTYEQYF.

The rearrangement joins TRBV6-5 to TRBJ1-3, with a weak D call TRBD1 (5 bases). The CDR3 is made up of 21 amino acids. The V gene's germline CDR1 is MNHEY and CDR2 SVGAGI. The ends were cut back, 0 bases at V and 0 bases at J, with 24 bases in the middle. The CDR3 DNA is TGTGCCAGCAGTTACTCAACAGGATCATCAAGGGCGATACACTCTGGAAACACCATATATTTT. The encoded protein is CASSYSTGSSRAIHSGNTIYF.

This clonotype was counted ten times or more. The CDR3 reads CSARVGGGKETQYF. The CDR3 DNA reads TGCAGTGCTAGAGTCGGCGGGGGCAAAGAGACCCAGTACTTC. J is TRBJ2-5 and V is TRBV20-1, with a weak D call TRBD2 (7 bases). Deletions cut 1 base from V and 3 bases from J, with 12 bases between. CDR3 length: 14 residues. Germline CDR1 is DFQATT and CDR2 is SNEGSKA (reference sequence).

The sample holds many counts of this clonotype. This chain links TRBV28 with TRBJ1-2; D is unresolved. The CDR3 loop spans 14 amino acids. Per germline, CDR1 MDHEN and CDR2 SYDVKM. The germline V and J ends were trimmed by 6 bases and 4 bases, with 15 bases remaining between them. CDR3 amino acids: CASSLRPQIYGYTF. The DNA for the CDR3 is TGTGCCAGCAGCCTAAGGCCGCAGATCTATGGCTACACCTTC.

Note on this clonotype: A much bigger clone sits one base away, suggesting this may be a read error. CDR3 nucleotides: TGCGCCAGCAGCAACATACAGGGGGGAGGAGAGACCCGGTACTTC. Translation: CASSNIQGGGETRYF. The chain recombines TRBV5-1 with TRBJ2-5, with 8 bases matching TRBD1. The CDR3 spans 15 residues. In germline, CDR1 is SGHRS, CDR2 YFSETQ.

The chain combines TRBV20-1 with TRBJ2-5, with TRBD2 identical over 11 bases. Germline V gene data show CDR1 as DFQATT and CDR2 as SNEGSKA (reference sequence). After removal of 3 bases from V and 12 bases from J, the junction contained 12 bases not matched to a gene. The CDR3 spans 14 residues. The CDR3 DNA sequence: TGCAGTGCTAGTTTGCTAGCGGGGGGTGAGAACAAGTACTTC. The encoded protein is CSASLLAGGENKYF.

This clonotype has ten or more counts. CDR3 protein: CASSFLAGARISRETQYF. CDR3 coding DNA: TGTGCCAGCAGTTTTCTAGCGGGGGCACGGATCTCTCGGGAGACCCAGTACTTC. The rearrangement joins TRBV27 to TRBJ2-5; 10 positions agree with TRBD2. This CDR3 comprises 18 residues. The germline V gene encodes CDR1 MNHEY and CDR2 SMNVEV (reference sequence). The ends lost 3 bases at V and 5 bases at J; junction bases unmatched: 15.

This clonotype was seen only a few times. The chain is built from TRBV7-9 and TRBJ1-1; 10 bases are shared with TRBD1. Germline V CDR1 and CDR2: SEHNR, FQNEAQ (reference sequence). The CDR3 consists of 15 residues. J gave up 5 bases and V 5 bases, and 8 bases lay outside the gene matches. Here the CDR3 DNA reads TGTGCCAGCAGCCCGATCGGACAGGGGGGGACTGAAGCTTTCTTT. As protein: CASSPIGQGGTEAFF.